These 15 T cell receptor beta chains were sequenced from one sample in a study of T cell responses to AZD1222 COVID-19 vaccine. The method was immunoSEQ multiplex PCR; TCRdb's version includes in-frame clones alone and lacks a portion of them. The table includes 55,000 to 80,000 clones, 89% detected once. The sequencing here drew on peripheral blood, taken 28 days after the second AZD1222 dose. The receptors derive from an adult who received the AZD1222 COVID-19 vaccine.

The V and J genes are TRBV7-9 and TRBJ2-1; 7 positions agree with TRBD1. Trimming at V came to 5 bases and at J to 4 bases, leaving 8 bases not matched to a gene. The germline V gene encodes CDR1 SEHNR and CDR2 FQNEAQ (reference sequence). This CDR3 region has 15 residues. For the CDR3, the DNA is TGTGCCAGCAGCACCAAACCGGGACAGTACAATGAGCAGTTCTTC. It is translated as CASSTKPGQYNEQFF.

The chain is built from TRBV6-2 or TRBV6-3 and TRBJ1-1; the D gene is possibly TRBD1 (5 bases). Trimming shortened V by 6 bases and J by 3 bases, and 11 bases separated the two germline ends. CDR1 and CDR2 from the germline V gene are MNHEY and SVGEGT. The CDR3 is 13 amino acids. The CDR3: CASSDSGYTEAFF. CDR3 bases: TGTGCCAGCAGCGACAGCGGCTACACTGAAGCTTTCTTT.

The V call is TRBV5-1, the J call TRBJ2-5, with D uncertain. The CDR3 extends over 14 amino acids. The V end lost 0 bases, the J end lost 5 bases, and 11 bases lay between the germline ends. Germline CDR1 reads SGHRS; CDR2 reads YFSETQ. The CDR3 coding sequence is TGCGCCAGCAGCTTGGGTCAACGGAGTGAGACCCAGTACTTC. Its protein is CASSLGQRSETQYF.

This clone has more than one count but fewer than ten. This chain links TRBV28 with TRBJ2-1; D uncertain. V lost 1 base, J lost 1 base, and 8 bases lay in between. Germline assignment: CDR1 MDHEN and CDR2 SYDVKM. The CDR3 has 15 amino acids. The CDR3 here is CASSLLGRSYNEQFF. CDR3 DNA: TGTGCCAGCAGTTTATTGGGCAGGTCCTACAATGAGCAGTTCTTC. The full variable domain, its missing parts supplied by reference TRBV28 and TRBJ2-1, is DVKVTQSSRYLVKRTGEKVFLECVQDMDHENMFWYRQDPGLGLRLIYFSYDVKMKEKGDIPEGYSVSREKKERFSLILESASTNQTSMYLCASSLLGRSYNEQFFGPGTRLTVL.

A note on this clone: Relative to the germline gene, one junction end is altered; a read error may explain this. The chain couples TRBV11-2 to TRBJ2-2; 9 nucleotides agree with TRBD1. Germline loops: CDR1 SGHAT, CDR2 FQNNGV. The CDR3 totals 16 residues. The CDR3 bases are TGTGCCAGCAGCACCTACAGGGGGCCGAACAGCGGGGAGCTGTTTTTT. This gives the protein CASSTYRGPNSGELFF.

The chain combines TRBV6-6 with TRBJ1-2; D gene uncertain. The CDR3 contains 14 residues. V lost 4 bases to trimming and J lost 0 bases, with 9 bases between them. CDR1 is MNHNY, CDR2 SVGAGI, per germline (reference sequence). This CDR3 is CASSSYDSNYGYTF. The CDR3 bases are TGTGCCAGCAGTTCCTATGATTCTAACTATGGCTACACCTTC.

V is TRBV19 and J is TRBJ1-5; the match to TRBD1 covers 12 bases. Germline values: CDR1 LNHDA, CDR2 SQIVND (reference sequence). The CDR3 consists of 15 residues. The junction had 7 bases not matched to a gene; V was cut back by 7 bases and J by 6 bases. CDR3 residues: CASNGGTGGRQPQHF. CDR3 in DNA: TGTGCCAGTAACGGCGGGACAGGGGGCCGTCAGCCCCAGCATTTT.

This clone was observed a single time. This chain connects TRBV11-3 to TRBJ2-3; maybe TRBD1 (6 bases). V dropped 5 bases and J dropped 0 bases, with 18 bases sitting between them. The length of the CDR3 is 17 residues. The germline V gene encodes CDR1 SGHNT and CDR2 YENEEA. The CDR3 coding sequence is TGTGCCAGCAGCCATAGCCGACAGGAGTCTAGCACAGATACGCAGTATTTT. Protein product: CASSHSRQESSTDTQYF.

Only one count was recorded for this clone. The rearrangement uses TRBV6-5 and TRBJ1-1; D uncertain. Trimming left V 0 bases short and J 1 base short, with 9 bases between. This CDR3 is built from 15 residues. CDR1 and CDR2 (germline): MNHEY, SVGAGI. CDR3 sequence: CASSYSMGPNTEAFF. In nucleotides, the CDR3 is TGTGCCAGCAGTTACTCTATGGGTCCGAACACTGAAGCTTTCTTT.

This rearrangement joins TRBV11-2 to TRBJ2-3; 7 bases are shared with TRBD1. Trimming took 7 bases from V and 2 from J; bases not matched to a gene: 9. CDR3 length: 15 residues. Germline V gene data show CDR1 as SGHAT and CDR2 as FQNNGV. CDR3 region: CASTLRDRSTDTQYF. Here the CDR3 DNA reads TGTGCCAGCACCCTAAGGGACAGATCCACAGATACGCAGTATTTT.

The V call is TRBV10-3, the J call TRBJ1-1; D ambiguous. V shed 6 bases and J shed 5 bases, with 10 bases lying between them. Germline CDR1 is ENHRY and CDR2 is SYGVKD. The CDR3 consists of 12 residues. This chain's CDR3 is CAIRREDTEAFF. The CDR3 DNA reads TGTGCCATCAGAAGGGAGGATACTGAAGCTTTCTTT.

This clone was seen once. The rearrangement links TRBV11-2 to TRBJ1-3, with 7 bases lining up with TRBD1. From germline, CDR1 is SGHAT and CDR2 FQNNGV. The length of the CDR3 is 15 residues. J gave up 4 bases and V 1 base, and 4 bases lay outside the gene matches. CDR3 sequence: CASSLGQGVGNTIYF. In nucleotides, the CDR3 is TGTGCCAGCAGCTTAGGCCAGGGGGTCGGAAACACCATATATTTT.

In its sample, this clone was seen a few times. The CDR3 DNA sequence: TGTGCCTGGACAGGGGGCGTGGATTCACCCCTCCACTTT. Translation gives CAWTGGVDSPLHF. V gene TRBV30 combines with J gene TRBJ1-6; 8 bases map to TRBD1. J lost 8 bases, V lost 4 bases, and 4 bases had no gene match. Per the germline V gene, CDR1 is GTSNPN and CDR2 is SVGIG (reference sequence). The CDR3 loop spans 13 amino acids.

The rearrangement links TRBV19 to TRBJ1-1; D not resolved. The germline V gene encodes CDR1 LNHDA and CDR2 SQIVND (reference sequence). This CDR3 has 16 amino acids. The ends were cut back, 5 bases at V and 4 bases at J, with 20 bases in the middle. CDR3 sequence: CASSRRIPPFFTEAFF. Here the CDR3 DNA reads TGTGCCAGTAGTCGGAGGATACCCCCGTTCTTCACTGAAGCTTTCTTT.

The rearrangement uses TRBV7-9 and TRBJ2-1, with unresolved D. The CDR3 loop spans 14 amino acids. Germline CDR1 reads SEHNR; CDR2 reads FQNEAQ (reference sequence). V lost 0 bases and J lost 7, with 10 bases in between. CDR3 protein: CASSLALGYNEQFF. The CDR3 coding sequence is TGTGCCAGCAGCTTAGCCTTGGGTTATAATGAGCAGTTCTTC.